These 4 T cell receptor beta chains were sequenced from one sample in a study of T-cell memory formation after mild COVID-19. TCRdb re-derived calls from the 5' RACE reads in MiXCR, one entry per CDR3 protein. The repertoire has under 300,000 distinct CDR3 sequences, roughly 8% of them found once; the top ten carry roughly 23%. Material: PBMCs or a T cell subset sorted from them (not recorded which). The origin of the receptors is a man between 18 and 35 years old who had mild COVID-19 (a few samples of this study predate the infection). Cell type and time point are not known.

The chain uses TRBV6-5 and TRBJ1-2; the D gene is possibly TRBD1 (5 bases). The V and J ends lost 2 bases and 8 bases respectively, with 9 bases between them. The germline V gene has CDR1 MNHEY and CDR2 SVGAGI. This CDR3 has 12 residues. This CDR3 is CASSYRGLGYTF. In DNA form, the CDR3 reads TGTGCCAGCAGTTACAGGGGCCTCGGCTACACCTTC.

The chain employs TRBV6-4 and TRBJ1-1, with D possibly being TRBD1 (5 bases). Deletions cut 4 bases from V and 0 bases from J, with 9 bases between. Germline V gene lookup returns CDR1 MRHNA and CDR2 SNTAGT. The CDR3 has 14 amino acids. The CDR3 reads CASSVTDMNTEAFF. As DNA, the CDR3 is TGTGCCAGCAGTGTGACAGACATGAACACTGAAGCTTTCTTT.

This clonotype was seen ten or more times. The CDR3 DNA sequence: TGCGCCAGCAGCCCGGGACAGGGAGTTTACGAGCAGTACTTC. Translated: CASSPGQGVYEQYF. The rearrangement uses TRBV5-1 and TRBJ2-7, with 9 positions matching TRBD1. Germline CDR1 SGHRS, CDR2 YFSETQ. The CDR3 extends over 14 amino acids. J gave up 4 bases and V 4 bases, and 6 bases lay outside the gene matches.

The table lists this clonotype with many counts. V gene TRBV5-1 combines with J gene TRBJ1-2; D call uncertain. Trimming shortened V by 3 bases and J by 3 bases, and 15 bases separated the two germline ends. Germline values: CDR1 SGHRS, CDR2 YFSETQ. The CDR3 is made up of 15 amino acids. As DNA, the CDR3 is TGCGCCAGCAGCTCCCTTTTGGGGATGGACTATGGCTACACCTTC. It yields the protein CASSSLLGMDYGYTF.